These 22 T cell receptor beta chains were sequenced from one sample in a study of cytomegalovirus exposure and HLA in healthy donors. Profiling relied on immunoSEQ multiplex PCR, and the TCRdb table lists in-frame clones only, not all of them. The table shows roughly 79,000 clones, with around 94% occurring only once. Specimen: PBMCs. The receptors derive from a man aged 18-30 years in good health and CMV-seronegative.

This chain links TRBV7-9 with TRBJ1-2; D gene uncertain. Trimming pared 0 bases from V and 7 bases from J, leaving 9 bases between. Germline CDR1 is SEHNR and CDR2 is FQNEAQ (reference sequence). The CDR3 extends over 13 amino acids. As DNA, the CDR3 is TGTGCCAGCAGCTTAGCGGCAGACTCTGGCTACACCTTC. It codes for CASSLAADSGYTF. Looking up the rest from reference TRBV7-9 and TRBJ1-2 gives the full variable domain: DTGVSQNPRHKITKRGQNVTFRCDPISEHNRLYWYRQTLGQGPEFLTYFQNEAQLEKSRLLSDRFSAERPKGSFSTLEIQRTEQGDSAMYLCASSLAADSGYTFGSGTRLTVV.

V usage is TRBV7-2 and J usage is TRBJ2-3; 7 bases agree with TRBD2. The germline V gene encodes CDR1 SGHTA and CDR2 FQGNSA. The CDR3 spans 17 residues. V was pared by 1 base and J by 1 base, with 8 bases of the junction left unmatched. CDR3 loop: CASSLGPGGPRTDTQYF. The CDR3 nucleotides read TGTGCCAGCAGCTTAGGACCGGGAGGCCCGCGCACAGATACGCAGTATTTT.

The V call is TRBV7-6, the J call TRBJ2-1; 12 bases line up with TRBD2. The CDR3 has 17 residues. Germline CDR1 SGHVS, CDR2 FNYEAQ. Losses at the gene ends were 2 bases for V and 7 bases for J; bases not matched to a gene: 9. This CDR3 is CASSLISLAGGQNEQFF. DNA of the CDR3: TGTGCCAGCAGCTTAATTTCTCTAGCGGGGGGGCAAAATGAGCAGTTCTTC.

This rearrangement joins TRBV5-1 to TRBJ2-5, with D perhaps matching TRBD1 (5 bases). The germline gives CDR1 SGHRS, CDR2 YFSETQ. Trimming removed 1 base at V and 9 bases at J, with 13 bases between. The CDR3 runs 13 residues. The chain's CDR3 is CASSLRGLTAQYF. Written as DNA, the CDR3 is TGCGCCAGCAGCTTGAGGGGCCTGACGGCCCAGTACTTC.

The chain recombines TRBV7-6 with TRBJ2-2; 7 bases match TRBD2. Germline V lookup: CDR1 SGHVS, CDR2 FNYEAQ. The CDR3 is 16 amino acids. V dropped 5 bases and J dropped 4; count of bases not matched to a gene: 10. The CDR3 nucleotides read TGTGCCAGCAGCACCCTCCTAGCGGCTGCCACCGGGGAGCTGTTTTTT. As protein: CASSTLLAAATGELFF.

The rearrangement joins TRBV7-8 to TRBJ2-7; 12 bases match TRBD1. With 3 bases clipped from V and 3 bases from J, the junction kept 6 bases outside the gene matches. Germline loops: CDR1 SGHVS, CDR2 FQNEAQ. The CDR3 has 16 residues. Written as DNA, the CDR3 is TGTGCCAGCAGCTTGGGGGGACAGGGGGCGGGCTACGAGCAGTACTTC. Its protein product is CASSLGGQGAGYEQYF.

The chain links TRBV30 to TRBJ2-3; D possibly corresponds to TRBD2 (6 bases). V shed 3 bases and J shed 1 base, with 11 bases lying between them. CDR3 size: 14 residues. The germline CDR1 and CDR2 sequences are GTSNPN and SVGIG (reference sequence). The CDR3 protein is CAWRAGIRTDTQYF. The CDR3 nucleotides read TGTGCCTGGAGGGCGGGAATCCGCACAGATACGCAGTATTTT.

The chain is built from TRBV30 and TRBJ2-5; no clear D. Germline V lookup: CDR1 GTSNPN, CDR2 SVGIG (reference sequence). The ends were cut back, 0 bases at V and 4 bases at J, with 3 bases in the middle. The CDR3 contains 11 residues. This CDR3 reads CAWSVGETQYF. The CDR3 DNA reads TGTGCCTGGAGTGTCGGAGAGACCCAGTACTTC. Together with reference TRBV30 and TRBJ2-5, the CDR3 gives the full variable domain: SQTIHQWPATLVQPVGSPLSLECTVEGTSNPNLYWYRQAAGRGLQLLFYSVGIGQISSEVPQNLSASRPQDRQFILSSKKLLLSDSGFYLCAWSVGETQYFGPGTRLLVL.

This chain connects TRBV5-1 to TRBJ2-3; a possible D gene is TRBD1 (5 bases). Germline V gives CDR1 SGHRS, CDR2 YFSETQ. Trimming removed 4 bases at V and 4 bases at J, with 13 bases between. The CDR3 is 14 residues long. DNA of the CDR3: TGCGCCAGCAGCGAGCAGGGATATTCAGATACGCAGTATTTT. This codes for CASSEQGYSDTQYF.

V is TRBV2 and J is TRBJ2-1; D is perhaps TRBD2 (5 bases). Germline lookup yields CDR1 SNHLY and CDR2 FYNNEI. The CDR3 contains 12 residues. The ends were cut back, 6 bases at V and 10 bases at J, with 13 bases in the middle. This chain's CDR3 is CASREDSLEQFF. In DNA form, the CDR3 reads TGTGCCAGCAGGGAGGACTCGCTGGAGCAGTTCTTC. The full variable domain, in which reference TRBV2 and TRBJ2-1 provide the parts outside the CDR3, is EPEVTQTPSHQVTQMGQEVILRCVPISNHLYFYWYRQILGQKVEFLVSFYNNEISEKSEIFDDQFSVERPDGSNFTLKIRSTKLEDSAMYFCASREDSLEQFFGPGTRLTVL.

The chain combines TRBV10-2 with TRBJ1-1; D remains unclear. Germline V gene sequence: CDR1 WSHSY, CDR2 SAAADI. This CDR3 has 15 residues. Between the trimmed V and J ends, which lost 2 bases and 1 base, there was a span of 11 bases. DNA for the CDR3: TGCGCCAGCAGTGAGAAGGCAGGATCGAACACTGAAGCTTTCTTT. Encoded protein: CASSEKAGSNTEAFF.

The chain links TRBV30 to TRBJ1-4; 8 positions agree with TRBD1. The V and J ends lost 4 bases and 0 bases, in that order; junction bases with no gene match: 4. The CDR3 is 15 amino acids. Germline-derived CDR1 and CDR2 are GTSNPN and SVGIG (reference sequence). The CDR3 coding sequence is TGTGCCTGGACAGGGGGCACCGCAACTAATGAAAAACTGTTTTTT. This sequence encodes CAWTGGTATNEKLFF.

The J gene is TRBJ2-3, the V gene TRBV30; 10 nucleotides line up with TRBD2. V lost 7 bases, J lost 3 bases, and 16 bases stayed unmatched. CDR3 size: 17 residues. Germline V CDR1 and CDR2: GTSNPN, SVGIG (reference sequence). The CDR3 coding sequence is TGTGCCTTCAAGGGGGTAGCGGGGGGACGAGAGACAGATACGCAGTATTTT. Protein sequence: CAFKGVAGGRETDTQYF.

This chain uses TRBV10-2 with TRBJ2-7, with D perhaps matching TRBD2 (7 bases). This CDR3 is 17 amino acids long. Looked up from germline, CDR1 is WSHSY and CDR2 is SAAADI. With 4 bases removed from V and 7 bases from J, the gap between germline ends came to 26 bases. The CDR3 bases are TGCGCCAGCAGTGTAAGTAATCTGGGACGGGGGGCCCAGGAGCAGTACTTC. Amino acids: CASSVSNLGRGAQEQYF.

This clone was seen only once. The chain is built from TRBV4-1 and TRBJ2-7; tentatively, D is TRBD2 (6 bases). Per the germline V gene, CDR1 is MGHRA and CDR2 is YSYEKL. CDR3 length: 15 residues. V was clipped by 3 bases and J by 3 bases, with 15 bases between them. The CDR3 coding sequence is TGCGCCAGCAGCCATGCTGGGACTGGGGACTACGAGCAGTACTTC. This gives the protein CASSHAGTGDYEQYF.

The V call is TRBV10-2, the J call TRBJ2-1; D unresolved. The CDR3 has 11 residues. Per germline, CDR1 WSHSY and CDR2 SAAADI. V shed 8 bases and J shed 7 bases, with 9 bases lying between them. DNA for the CDR3: TGCGCCAGCGGCCCAATTAATGAGCAGTTCTTC. It specifies CASGPINEQFF.

The chain combines TRBV4-1 with TRBJ2-4; D gene unclear. The CDR3 consists of 12 residues. From germline, CDR1 is MGHRA and CDR2 YSYEKL. Trimming cost V 0 bases and J 8 bases, with 5 bases left between them. The CDR3 DNA is TGCGCCAGCAGCCAAGAACGGGACATTCAGTACTTC. This sequence encodes CASSQERDIQYF.

The chain is built from TRBV11-3 and TRBJ1-1, with TRBD1 matching over 9 bases. CDR1 is SGHNT and CDR2 is YENEEA in the germline V gene. The V gene end was trimmed by 5 bases and the J gene end by 1 base; junction bases not matched to a gene: 5. The CDR3 length is 15 residues. The CDR3 DNA reads as TGTGCCAGCAGCCCGGGACAGGGAAAGAACACTGAAGCTTTCTTT. This gives the protein CASSPGQGKNTEAFF. Filled out from reference TRBV11-3 and TRBJ1-1, the complete variable domain reads EAGVVQSPRYKIIEKKQPVAFWCNPISGHNTLYWYLQNLGQGPELLIRYENEEAVDDSQLPKDRFSAERLKGVDSTLKIQPAELGDSAVYLCASSPGQGKNTEAFFGQGTRLTVV.

J is TRBJ1-2 and V is TRBV12-5; D gene unclear. The germline V gene has CDR1 LGHNT and CDR2 FRNRAP. The CDR3 spans 14 residues. Trimming stripped 3 bases from V and 8 bases from J, with 16 bases between. The CDR3 DNA is TGTGCTAGTGGTTTTGCAGCGTCTCGTCGAGGCTACACCTTC. It specifies CASGFAASRRGYTF.

The rearrangement links TRBV30 to TRBJ2-7, with 10 positions matching TRBD1. The germline V gene encodes CDR1 GTSNPN and CDR2 SVGIG (reference sequence). The CDR3 spans 16 residues. The ends lost 3 bases at V and 1 base at J; junction bases unmatched: 9. The CDR3 region is CAWSVDRGPSSYEQYF. CDR3 DNA: TGTGCCTGGAGCGTTGACAGGGGGCCTTCATCCTACGAGCAGTACTTC.

The chain recombines TRBV6-6 with TRBJ1-4; a possible D gene is TRBD1 (5 bases). Trimming shortened V by 6 bases and J by 0 bases, and 11 bases separated the two germline ends. The CDR3 is 15 amino acids. CDR1 MNHNY and CDR2 SVGAGI come from the germline V gene (reference sequence). The CDR3 nucleotides read TGTGCCAGCAGGCGACAGCCTGCAACTAATGAAAAACTGTTTTTT. It is translated as CASRRQPATNEKLFF.

The chain recombines TRBV10-1 with TRBJ1-1; D gene unclear. CDR3 size: 12 residues. The ends were cut back, 0 bases at V and 5 bases at J, with 4 bases in the middle. Germline values: CDR1 WNHNN, CDR2 SYGVQD (reference sequence). This CDR3 reads CASSESPTEAFF. CDR3 nucleotide sequence: TGCGCCAGCAGTGAGTCCCCGACTGAAGCTTTCTTT.